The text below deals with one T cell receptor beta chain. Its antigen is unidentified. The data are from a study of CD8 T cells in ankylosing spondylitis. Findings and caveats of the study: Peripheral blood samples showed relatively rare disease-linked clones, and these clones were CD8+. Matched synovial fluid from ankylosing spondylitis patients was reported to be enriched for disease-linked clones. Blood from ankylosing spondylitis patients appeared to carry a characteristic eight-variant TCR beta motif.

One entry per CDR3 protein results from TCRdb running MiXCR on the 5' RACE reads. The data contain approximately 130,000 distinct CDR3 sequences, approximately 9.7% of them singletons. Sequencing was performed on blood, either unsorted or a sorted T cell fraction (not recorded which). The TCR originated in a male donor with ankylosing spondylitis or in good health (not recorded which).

CDR3 DNA sequence: TGTGCCAGCAGTGACTCTATACGGGACAGGTCTTTATTTGAAGCTTTCTTT. It translates to CASSDSIRDRSLFEAFF. The chain recombines TRBV6-4 with TRBJ1-1, with 8 nucleotides matching TRBD1. V dropped 0 bases and J dropped 7; count of bases not matched to a gene: 13. The CDR3 sequence is 17 residues long. Germline lookup yields CDR1 MRHNA and CDR2 SNTAGT.